Shown below are 18 T cell receptor beta chains from a single sample sequenced in a study of T cell clonality in common variable immunodeficiency. Notes on the study in general: Common variable immunodeficiency TCR beta sequences reportedly had fewer deletions and N-nucleotide insertions.

Their antigens are not known. TCRdb's table, derived via immunoSEQ multiplex PCR, lists solely in-frame clones and lacks some. This listing includes fewer than 8,500 clones. The sequenced sample was peripheral blood mononuclear cells. The receptors were gathered from a human donor with common variable immunodeficiency.

About this clone itself: The DNA ends 3 residues before the CDR3 does, and the rest of the CDR3 is filled in from the germline J gene. The chain joins TRBV23-1 to TRBJ2-1, with D tentatively TRBD2 (5 bases). TRBV23-1 carries the ORF label, with uncertain function. The CDR3 runs to 15 residues. The V end lost 0 bases, the J end lost 8 bases, and 14 bases lay between the germline ends. The CDR3 bases that were read are TGCGCCAGCAGTCAATCCTTCGGACTTACCCATGAG. It encodes CASSQSFGLTHE. The CDR3 as a whole reads CASSQSFGLTHEQFF.

Details on this clone: The read comes to an end 3 residues before the CDR3 does, leaving the germline J gene to fill in the end. This sequence joins TRBV30 and TRBJ2-1; D ambiguous. Trimming took off 0 bases at V and 4 bases at J, with 7 bases between the two ends. CDR1 and CDR2 from the germline V gene are GTSNPN and SVGIG (reference sequence). This CDR3 region has 13 residues. The CDR3 bases that were read are TGTGCCTGGAGTGTTGGGCTGTACAATGAG. Its protein product is CAWSVGLYNE. The entire CDR3 sequence reads CAWSVGLYNEQFF.

Notes on this clone: The sequence runs out 3 residues before the end of the CDR3; the remainder is reconstructed from the germline J gene. V usage is TRBV2 and J usage is TRBJ2-7, with D possibly TRBD1 on 5 matching bases. Trimming removed 4 bases from V and 5 bases from J, with 9 bases in between. The CDR3 has 12 amino acids. CDR1 SNHLY and CDR2 FYNNEI come from the germline V gene. The part of the CDR3 DNA that was read is TGTGCCAGCAGTGTAGACAGAAACGAG. Translating it yields CASSVDRNE. From start to end, the CDR3 is CASSVDRNEQYF.

In the case of this clone: The CDR3 goes on 3 residues after the read ends, and that part is filled in from the germline J gene. This chain joins TRBV2 and TRBJ1-6; D gene ambiguous. The CDR3 sequence is 11 residues long. The V gene lost 11 bases and the J gene lost 7 bases, with 9 bases spanning the gap. Germline V CDR1 and CDR2: SNHLY, FYNNEI. This CDR3 is CAGGSNSPLHF. CDR3 DNA, as far as it was read: TGTGCCGGCGGTTCAAATTCACCC.

Notes on this clone: The observed sequence ends 3 residues before the CDR3 terminus, with the missing tail filled in from the germline J gene. This rearrangement joins TRBV19 to TRBJ2-3; 14 bases fit TRBD2. V was clipped by 8 bases and J by 6 bases; unmatched bases: 19. The CDR3 has 19 residues. The germline CDR1 and CDR2 sequences are LNHDA and SQIVND (reference sequence). Incomplete CDR3 DNA: TGTGCCAGTTCACGACAGGGTAGACTAGCGGGAGGGCTCCTGGATACG. Protein sequence: CASSRQGRLAGGLLDT. The whole CDR3 protein reads CASSRQGRLAGGLLDTQYF. Using reference TRBV19 and TRBJ2-3 for the parts outside the CDR3, the full variable domain is DGGITQSPKYLFRKEGQNVTLSCEQNLNHDAMYWYRQDPGQGLRLIYYSQIVNDFQKGDIAEGYSVSREKKESFPLTVTSAQKNPTAFYLCASSRQGRLAGGLLDTQYFGPGTRLTVL.

A note on this clone: The CDR3 end falls 3 residues outside the read, so it is completed with the germline J gene. The chain is built from TRBV18 and TRBJ2-7, with 7 bases lining up with TRBD2. The ends lost 3 bases at V and 3 bases at J; junction bases unmatched: 8. This CDR3 is 15 amino acids long. Germline V gene lookup returns CDR1 KGHSH and CDR2 LQKENI. The CDR3 spells CASSPSGMTGYEQYF. The CDR3 bases that were read are TGTGCCAGCTCACCCAGCGGGATGACCGGCTACGAG.

A remark on this clone: Read sequence stops 3 residues before the CDR3 end, and the germline J gene provides the missing end. The chain has TRBV19 and TRBJ2-7, with D unresolved. V was pared by 4 bases and J by 0 bases, with 7 bases between. Germline CDR1 is LNHDA and CDR2 is SQIVND (reference sequence). This CDR3 has 13 residues. The CDR3 sequence: CASSSSVSYEQYF. The part of the CDR3 DNA that was read is TGTGCCAGTAGTAGCAGCGTCTCCTACGAG.

In the case of this clone: The observed sequence ends 3 residues before the CDR3 terminus, with the missing tail filled in from the germline J gene. The gene calls are TRBV30 and TRBJ1-2, with D possibly being TRBD1 (5 bases). Germline V lookup: CDR1 GTSNPN, CDR2 SVGIG (reference sequence). V was pared by 0 bases and J by 7 bases, with 15 bases between. The CDR3 has 14 residues. The CDR3 bases that were read are TGTGCCTGGAGTGTACCGTCGGGGGAGGGTGGC. Encoded protein: CAWSVPSGEGG. The entire CDR3 is CAWSVPSGEGGYTF.

This clone ranks as medium-sized (0.01 to 0.1%) in terms of frequency. The CDR3 goes on 3 residues after the read ends, and that part is filled in from the germline J gene. This rearrangement joins TRBV27 to TRBJ1-1, with D possibly being TRBD1 (6 bases). This CDR3 is built from 15 residues. V was pared by 0 bases and J by 1 base, with 9 bases between. Germline values: CDR1 MNHEY, CDR2 SMNVEV (reference sequence). The sequenced CDR3 bases are TGTGCCAGCAGTTTATCAGGAGGGGGGAACACTGAA. It yields the protein CASSLSGGGNTE. In full, the CDR3 reads CASSLSGGGNTEAFF.

Comments on this clone: The sequenced fragment ends 3 residues before the CDR3 boundary, so the rest is inferred from the germline J gene. The rearrangement uses TRBV19 and TRBJ2-4, with 7 bases that match TRBD1. Germline CDR1 and CDR2: LNHDA and SQIVND (reference sequence). The CDR3 sequence is 15 residues long. Trimming cost V 7 bases and J 7 bases; bases outside gene matches: 13. The DNA read from the CDR3 is TGTGCCAGTACCTTAACTTCCTTACAGGGGAACATT. This sequence encodes CASTLTSLQGNI. The complete CDR3 reads CASTLTSLQGNIQYF.

About this clone itself: The read finishes 3 residues shy of the CDR3 end, and the germline J gene is used to complete it. The V call is TRBV18, the J call TRBJ1-4, with a possible D match to TRBD1 (6 bases). Trimming removed 5 bases at V and 10 bases at J, with 17 bases between. This CDR3 region has 14 residues. Germline values: CDR1 KGHSH, CDR2 LQKENI. The CDR3 bases that were read are TGTGCCAGCTCAGCGGACAGAGACCTAGGAAAA. Amino acids: CASSADRDLGK. The full-length CDR3 reads as CASSADRDLGKLFF.

Of note for this clone: The read finishes 3 residues shy of the CDR3 end, and the germline J gene is used to complete it. V usage is TRBV7-2 and J usage is TRBJ1-1; D is ambiguous. Per germline, CDR1 SGHTA and CDR2 FQGNSA. Trimming stripped 2 bases from V and 4 bases from J, with 11 bases between. The CDR3 is made up of 14 amino acids. CDR3 region: CASSLTKESTEAFF. The CDR3 bases that were read are TGTGCCAGCAGCTTAACTAAAGAGTCCACTGAA.

Of note for this clone: The sequence runs out 3 residues before the end of the CDR3; the remainder is reconstructed from the germline J gene. V usage is TRBV19 and J usage is TRBJ1-2; 10 nucleotides match TRBD1. The V gene end was trimmed by 5 bases and the J gene end by 4 bases; junction bases not matched to a gene: 7. Looked up from germline, CDR1 is LNHDA and CDR2 is SQIVND (reference sequence). The CDR3 has 15 amino acids. The sequenced CDR3 bases are TGTGCCAGTAGTCCCGGGACAGGGGTCGGCTATGGC. Translation gives CASSPGTGVGYG. In full, the CDR3 reads CASSPGTGVGYGYTF. The entire variable domain, with the rest obtained from reference TRBV19 and TRBJ1-2, is as follows: DGGITQSPKYLFRKEGQNVTLSCEQNLNHDAMYWYRQDPGQGLRLIYYSQIVNDFQKGDIAEGYSVSREKKESFPLTVTSAQKNPTAFYLCASSPGTGVGYGYTFGSGTRLTVV.

This chain's CDR3 is CASSIGGQGNSPLHF. The sequenced CDR3 bases are TGTGCCAGTAGTATAGGGGGACAGGGGAATTCACCC. The genes are TRBV19 and TRBJ1-6; 10 positions match TRBD1. The observed sequence ends 3 residues before the CDR3 terminus, with the missing tail filled in from the germline J gene. The trim removed 1 base at V and 7 bases at J, leaving 1 base unmatched. The CDR3 has 15 amino acids. The germline gives CDR1 LNHDA, CDR2 SQIVND (reference sequence).

As to this clone: The missing CDR3 end, 3 residues past where the read stops, is filled in from the germline J gene. The chain links TRBV18 to TRBJ2-7; 8 bases are shared with TRBD1. The CDR3 contains 13 residues. With 6 bases clipped from V and 5 bases from J, the junction kept 6 bases outside the gene matches. Germline CDR1 KGHSH, CDR2 LQKENI. This CDR3 is CASSPTGANEQYF. CDR3 DNA, as far as it was read: TGTGCCAGCTCGCCGACAGGGGCAAACGAG.

Points on this clone: The read ends 3 residues early relative to the CDR3; the germline J gene fills the gap. The chain joins TRBV5-1 to TRBJ2-7; D possibly corresponds to TRBD2 (6 bases). CDR3 size: 16 residues. The germline V and J ends were trimmed by 0 bases and 4 bases, with 17 bases remaining between them. The germline CDR1 and CDR2 sequences are SGHRS and YFSETQ. The CDR3 bases that were read are TGCGCCAGCAGCTTGGACACGGGGGAGTCGGCGTACGAG. Protein sequence: CASSLDTGESAYE. In full, the CDR3 reads CASSLDTGESAYEQYF.

On this clone: The read terminates 3 residues before the CDR3 end, so the remaining end is supplied by the germline J gene. This chain links TRBV18 with TRBJ2-7; D remains unclear. The V and J ends lost 6 bases and 0 bases respectively, with 3 bases between them. The CDR3 consists of 11 residues. CDR1 and CDR2 (germline): KGHSH, LQKENI. The sequenced CDR3 bases are TGTGCCAGCTCCCTCTCCTACGAG. This encodes CASSLSYE. The CDR3 reads in full as CASSLSYEQYF.

As for this clone: Read sequence stops 3 residues before the CDR3 end, and the germline J gene provides the missing end. This rearrangement joins TRBV18 to TRBJ2-2, with D tentatively TRBD1 (6 bases). The CDR3 has 15 amino acids. Germline-derived CDR1 and CDR2 are KGHSH and LQKENI. Trimming took off 6 bases at V and 3 bases at J, with 14 bases between the two ends. The CDR3: CASSHRDTYTGELFF. The CDR3 DNA, read in part, is TGTGCCAGCTCGCACCGGGACACATACACCGGGGAG.